Following are 24 T cell receptor beta chains from one sample sequenced in a study of blood T cell repertoires in COVID-19 (dated by TCRdb to the early 2020s). The library was generated by the immunoSEQ multiplex PCR assay. TCRdb carries this immuneACCESS record with in-frame sequences only. Its versions omit some clonotypes, under half of them owing to an unresolved V gene in the studies checked, with the rest unexplained. Across this sample there are approximately 230,000 clones, with approximately 82% seen only once. Clones ranked in the top ten supply 4.9% of the sample. The specimen was peripheral blood. The receptors come from a woman older than 75 with active or convalescent COVID-19.

V usage is TRBV11-2 and J usage is TRBJ1-2; TRBD1 is a possible D gene (5 bases). CDR1 and CDR2 (germline): SGHAT, FQNNGV. The CDR3 extends over 13 amino acids. Trimming cost V 0 bases and J 4 bases, with 6 bases left between them. CDR3 DNA: TGTGCCAGCAGCTTAGAGCAGGGCTATGGCTACACCTTC. It specifies CASSLEQGYGYTF.

V and J are TRBV3-1 (or the pseudogene TRBV3-2) and TRBJ1-2; no firm D call. The germline V and J ends were trimmed by 2 bases and 0 bases, with 16 bases remaining between them. CDR3 length: 17 residues. Germline V CDR1 and CDR2: LGHDT, YNNKEL (reference sequence). CDR3 residues: CASSQLQTLHPNYGYTF. The CDR3 nucleotides are TGTGCCAGCAGCCAATTACAGACCCTACATCCTAACTATGGCTACACCTTC.

This CDR3 reads CASSERHGVNYGYTF. CDR3 in DNA: TGTGCCAGCAGCGAACGACACGGGGTTAACTATGGCTACACCTTC. The gene calls are TRBV21-1 and TRBJ1-2. TRBV21-1 is a documented pseudogene. The CDR3 extends over 15 amino acids.

The table lists this clone with a few counts. This chain joins TRBV5-4 and TRBJ2-2; 8 bases align to TRBD2. From germline, CDR1 is SGHNT and CDR2 YYREEE (reference sequence). V lost 0 bases and J lost 5; bases outside the gene matches: 6. The CDR3 has 16 residues. The CDR3 sequence is CASSLAGGGRTGELFF. In nucleotides, the CDR3 is TGTGCCAGCAGCTTGGCGGGCGGGGGGAGAACCGGGGAGCTGTTTTTT.

In its sample, this clone was seen once. This chain links TRBV5-1 with TRBJ2-6; the D is unclear. Germline V gene lookup returns CDR1 SGHRS and CDR2 YFSETQ. This CDR3 spans 17 amino acids. V was cut by 0 bases and J by 0 bases, with 10 bases left in between. The CDR3 region is CASSLVGQNSGANVLTF. The CDR3 DNA follows: TGCGCCAGCAGCTTGGTTGGTCAGAACTCTGGGGCCAACGTCCTGACTTTC.

V gene TRBV30 combines with J gene TRBJ1-6; no firm D call. CDR3 length: 13 amino acids. Germline V gene sequence: CDR1 GTSNPN, CDR2 SVGIG (reference sequence). The V and J ends lost 1 base and 12 bases respectively, with 13 bases between them. CDR3 protein: CAWSAGSAGPLHF. In nucleotides, the CDR3 is TGTGCCTGGAGTGCCGGGTCCGCTGGACCCCTCCACTTT.

The V call is TRBV18, the J call TRBJ1-2; a possible D gene is TRBD1 (5 bases). CDR3 length: 14 amino acids. Germline V CDR1 and CDR2: KGHSH, LQKENI. V lost 5 bases, J lost 1 base, and 11 bases lay in between. In nucleotides, the CDR3 is TGTGCCAGCTCAACCCAGGGCAATAACTATGGCTACACCTTC. Its protein is CASSTQGNNYGYTF.

The genes are TRBV4-1 and TRBJ2-2; TRBD2 matches at 8 bases. The length of the CDR3 is 17 residues. The germline gives CDR1 MGHRA, CDR2 YSYEKL. V shed 0 bases and J 5 bases; nucleotides not matched to a gene: 8. CDR3: CASSQDLPGGRTGELFF. The CDR3 nucleotides are TGCGCCAGCAGCCAAGATCTCCCGGGGGGGCGGACCGGGGAGCTGTTTTTT.

This rearrangement joins TRBV2 to TRBJ1-2; 7 nucleotides line up with TRBD1. The CDR3 consists of 14 residues. The germline V gene has CDR1 SNHLY and CDR2 FYNNEI. V gave up 8 bases and J gave up 1 base; unmatched junction bases: 7. The CDR3 here is CASLRGQDNYGYTF. The CDR3, as DNA: TGTGCCAGCCTTCGAGGACAGGATAACTATGGCTACACCTTC. Filled out from reference TRBV2 and TRBJ1-2, the complete variable domain reads EPEVTQTPSHQVTQMGQEVILRCVPISNHLYFYWYRQILGQKVEFLVSFYNNEISEKSEIFDDQFSVERPDGSNFTLKIRSTKLEDSAMYFCASLRGQDNYGYTFGSGTRLTVV.

This sequence joins TRBV28 and TRBJ2-7; 11 nucleotides agree with TRBD1. V lost 5 bases and J lost 3; bases outside the gene matches: 3. Germline V CDR1 and CDR2: MDHEN, SYDVKM. The CDR3 contains 14 residues. CDR3 in amino acids: CASSPGTGGYEQYF. The CDR3 nucleotides are TGTGCCAGCAGTCCCGGGACAGGGGGCTACGAGCAGTACTTC. Variable domain in full (rest from reference TRBV28 and TRBJ2-7): DVKVTQSSRYLVKRTGEKVFLECVQDMDHENMFWYRQDPGLGLRLIYFSYDVKMKEKGDIPEGYSVSREKKERFSLILESASTNQTSMYLCASSPGTGGYEQYFGPGTRLTVT.

The genes are TRBV5-4 and TRBJ2-3, with D tentatively TRBD2 (6 bases). The germline gives CDR1 SGHNT, CDR2 YYREEE (reference sequence). V was shortened by 3 bases and J by 6 bases, with 11 bases between the two germline ends. There are 13 residues in the CDR3. The CDR3 sequence: CASSWDRGDTQYF. The CDR3 DNA reads TGTGCCAGCAGCTGGGACCGGGGGGATACGCAGTATTTT. Together with reference TRBV5-4 and TRBJ2-3, the CDR3 gives the full variable domain: ETGVTQSPTHLIKTRGQQVTLRCSSQSGHNTVSWYQQALGQGPQFIFQYYREEENGRGNFPPRFSGLQFPNYSSELNVNALELDDSALYLCASSWDRGDTQYFGPGTRLTVL.

V and J are TRBV24-1 and TRBJ2-2; the D gene is possibly TRBD1 (6 bases). Trimming removed 4 bases from V and 7 bases from J, with 9 bases in between. CDR3 length equals 13 residues. CDR1 and CDR2 (germline): KGHDR, SFDVKD. CDR3 DNA sequence: TGTGCCACCAGTGAAAACAGGGTCGGGGAGCTGTTTTTT. As protein: CATSENRVGELFF.

The chain has TRBV24-1 and TRBJ1-1; D is perhaps TRBD1 (5 bases). Trimming left V 6 bases short and J 0 bases short, with 13 bases between. Germline V CDR1 and CDR2: KGHDR, SFDVKD. This CDR3 contains 15 residues. CDR3 loop: CATSPGRGMNTEAFF. Here the CDR3 DNA reads TGTGCCACCAGTCCCGGAAGGGGAATGAACACTGAAGCTTTCTTT.

The V gene is TRBV5-4, the J gene TRBJ2-7; D possibly corresponds to TRBD1 (6 bases). This CDR3 region has 14 residues. V lost 0 bases and J 6 bases, leaving 13 bases between the germline ends. Germline assignment: CDR1 SGHNT and CDR2 YYREEE (reference sequence). The CDR3 here is CASSLASGVFEQYF. For the CDR3, the DNA is TGTGCCAGCAGCTTGGCCTCAGGGGTATTCGAGCAGTACTTC.

This chain joins TRBV6-4 and TRBJ2-1; 9 bases agree with TRBD1. This CDR3 region has 16 residues. Per germline, CDR1 MRHNA and CDR2 SNTAGT. V gave up 4 bases and J gave up 8 bases; unmatched junction bases: 12. The CDR3 nucleotides are TGTGCCAGCAGTGCCGTCCCAGGACAGGGGCCCGATGAGCAGTTCTTC. Residues: CASSAVPGQGPDEQFF.

The chain is built from TRBV12-3 or TRBV12-4 and TRBJ1-1; the match to TRBD1 covers 8 bases. The junction had 9 bases not matched to a gene; V was cut back by 6 bases and J by 9 bases. The CDR3 consists of 13 residues. CDR3: CASSPGQGRKAFF. CDR3 sequence (DNA): TGTGCCAGCAGCCCTGGACAGGGTCGAAAAGCTTTCTTT.

The chain carries TRBV2 and TRBJ1-6; 12 nucleotides match TRBD1. The CDR3 contains 16 residues. Germline V gene lookup returns CDR1 SNHLY and CDR2 FYNNEI. Losses at the gene ends were 5 bases for V and 6 bases for J; bases not matched to a gene: 5. The CDR3 spells CASSRDRGLTNSPLHF. In nucleotides, the CDR3 is TGTGCCAGCAGTCGGGACAGGGGGCTAACTAATTCACCCCTCCACTTT.

V gene TRBV18 combines with J gene TRBJ2-5; TRBD1 matches 7 bases. This CDR3 region has 18 residues. The V gene end was trimmed by 5 bases and the J gene end by 0 bases; junction bases not matched to a gene: 15. Germline CDR1 reads KGHSH; CDR2 reads LQKENI. The CDR3 bases are TGTGCCAGCTCAGCACTCCCGACAGCGACAGGGTACCAAGAGACCCAGTACTTC. This gives the protein CASSALPTATGYQETQYF.

The chain couples TRBV12-5 to TRBJ2-5; possible D gene TRBD1, 6 bases. The CDR3 is made up of 13 amino acids. Germline loops: CDR1 LGHNT, CDR2 FRNRAP. Trimming cost V 0 bases and J 7 bases, with 9 bases left between them. The CDR3 sequence is CASGLVPQGTQYF. The CDR3 DNA is TGTGCTAGTGGTTTGGTTCCACAGGGGACCCAGTACTTC.

This sequence joins TRBV21-1 and TRBJ2-5; the table's D call, TRBD1, was not checked against the DNA. TRBV21-1 is shown as a pseudogene. The CDR3 is 17 residues long. CDR3 sequence (DNA): TGTGCCAGCAGCAATGAGACAGGGAGTTCCTCCCAAGAGACCCAGTACTTC. Protein: CASSNETGSSSQETQYF.

Details on this clone: Given a much more abundant clone one base away, this may be a read error. This chain joins TRBV7-9 and TRBJ1-1, with 8 positions matching TRBD1. This CDR3 is built from 13 residues. Per germline, CDR1 SEHNR and CDR2 FQNEAQ (reference sequence). After removal of 5 bases from V and 4 bases from J, the junction contained 3 bases not matched to a gene. CDR3 DNA: TGTGCCAGCAGCCGACAGGGGAGCACTGAAGCTTTCTTT. This sequence encodes CASSRQGSTEAFF.

This clone was recorded many times. The chain employs TRBV18 and TRBJ2-7, with 10 positions matching TRBD1. Per germline, CDR1 KGHSH and CDR2 LQKENI. CDR3 length equals 15 residues. V trimming: 0 bases; J trimming: 11 bases; junction bases outside the gene matches: 10. CDR3 nucleotides: TGTGCCAGCTCACCACCGACGACAGGGGGCAAGGAAAAGTACTTC. Encoded protein: CASSPPTTGGKEKYF.

The chain couples TRBV6-5 to TRBJ1-5; perhaps TRBD1 as D (5 bases). From germline, CDR1 is MNHEY and CDR2 SVGAGI. The CDR3 spans 14 residues. Trimming cost V 2 bases and J 5 bases, with 10 bases left between them. The CDR3 sequence: CASSYQGGYQPQHF. CDR3 coding DNA: TGTGCCAGCAGTTACCAGGGAGGATATCAGCCCCAGCATTTT.

The chain joins TRBV13 to TRBJ2-1; a weak D match, TRBD2 (5 bases). The V gene's germline CDR1 is PRHDT and CDR2 FYEKMQ (reference sequence). V lost 5 bases, J lost 7 bases, and 18 bases lay in between. The CDR3 is 15 amino acids. CDR3 region: CASSGPGNLRNEQFF. The CDR3 region has the DNA TGTGCCAGCAGCGGACCGGGGAACCTAAGAAATGAGCAGTTCTTC. Using reference TRBV13 and TRBJ2-1 for the parts outside the CDR3, the full variable domain is AAGVIQSPRHLIKEKRETATLKCYPIPRHDTVYWYQQGPGQDPQFLISFYEKMQSDKGSIPDRFSAQQFSDYHSELNMSSLELGDSALYFCASSGPGNLRNEQFFGPGTRLTVL.